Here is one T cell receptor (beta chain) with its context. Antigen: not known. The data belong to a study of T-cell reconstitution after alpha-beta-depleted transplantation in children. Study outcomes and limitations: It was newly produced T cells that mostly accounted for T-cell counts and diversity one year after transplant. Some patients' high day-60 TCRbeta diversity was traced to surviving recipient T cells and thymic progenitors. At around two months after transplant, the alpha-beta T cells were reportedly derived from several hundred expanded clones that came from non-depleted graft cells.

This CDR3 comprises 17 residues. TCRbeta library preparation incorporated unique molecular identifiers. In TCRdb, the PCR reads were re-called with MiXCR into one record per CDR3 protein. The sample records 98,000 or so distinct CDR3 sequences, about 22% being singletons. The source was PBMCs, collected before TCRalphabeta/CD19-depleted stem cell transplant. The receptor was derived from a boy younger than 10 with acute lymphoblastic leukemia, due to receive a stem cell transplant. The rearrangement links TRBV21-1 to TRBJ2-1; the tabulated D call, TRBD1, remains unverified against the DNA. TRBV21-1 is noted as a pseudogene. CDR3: CASARGFSRRSYNEQFF. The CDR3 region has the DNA TGTGCCAGCGCCAGGGGATTCAGTCGACGATCCTACAATGAGCAGTTCTTC.